This is a list of T cell receptor beta chains from one sample in a study of blood T cell repertoires in COVID-19. Sequenced by immunoSEQ multiplex PCR; TCRdb stores in-frame clones only, minus some. This sample has more than 55,000 clones, with 80% to 90% found just once. The material sequenced was peripheral blood. The source of these receptors is a man aged 45-60 years with active COVID-19. The CDR3 runs from the conserved cysteine through the conserved F or W. A D gene is named only where the DNA matches it firmly. Rows give clone size only sometimes, using once, few, many, or a class for an expanded clone.

>NA|TRBV7-9|TRBJ2-5|NA
CASSLSKAARGQETQYF
TGTGCCAGCAGCTTAAGTAAGGCTGCCCGGGGACAAGAGACCCAGTACTTC
>TRBD1|TRBV7-9|TRBJ1-6|NA
CASSPGTGLPPLHF
TGTGCCAGCAGCCCGGGGACAGGGTTGCCACCCCTCCACTTT
>TRBD1|TRBV28|TRBJ2-1|once
CASWTGGTYNEQFF
TGTGCCAGTTGGACAGGGGGAACCTACAATGAGCAGTTCTTC
>TRBD1|TRBV19|TRBJ1-1|NA
CASSIVVQGLDAFF
TGTGCCAGTAGTATAGTAGTACAGGGGTTGGATGCTTTCTTT
>NA|TRBV15|TRBJ2-2|NA
CATSREAFPGELFF
TGTGCCACCAGCAGAGAAGCCTTCCCGGGGGAGCTGTTTTTT
>NA|TRBV11-2|TRBJ2-5|NA
CASSINSGPQETQYF
TGTGCCAGCAGCATAAATAGCGGCCCGCAAGAGACCCAGTACTTC
>NA|TRBV6-2/TRBV6-3|TRBJ2-1|NA
CASSYQGRGYNEQFF
TGTGCCAGCAGTTACCAGGGCAGAGGTTACAATGAGCAGTTCTTC
>NA|TRBV6-2/TRBV6-3|TRBJ2-2|medium-sized
CASSYATARTGELFF
TGTGCCAGCAGTTACGCGACGGCGAGGACCGGGGAGCTGTTTTTT
>NA|TRBV10-3|TRBJ1-6|once
CAISEKSPGSYNSPLHF
TGTGCCATCAGTGAGAAGTCACCCGGCTCCTATAATTCACCCCTCCACTTT
>NA|TRBV6-5|TRBJ1-2|once
CASSYLDWNGYTF
TGTGCCAGCAGTTACCTTGACTGGAATGGCTACACCTTC
>NA|TRBV6-6|TRBJ1-5|NA
CASSGRGQPQHF
TGTGCCAGCAGCGGGAGAGGACAGCCCCAGCATTTT
>NA|TRBV13|TRBJ2-6|NA
CASSGRGNSGANVLTF
TGTGCCAGCAGCGGGCGGGGTAACTCTGGGGCCAACGTCCTGACTTTC
>NA|TRBV7-2|TRBJ2-7|NA
CASSNRKTQQYF
TGTGCCAGCAGCAATAGGAAGACTCAGCAGTACTTC
>NA|TRBV18|TRBJ2-7|NA
CASSPSEGRSYEQYF
TGTGCCAGCTCACCTTCGGAGGGAAGGAGCTACGAGCAGTACTTC
>NA|TRBV7-2|TRBJ1-2|NA
CASSLIFRGSYGYTF
TGTGCCAGCAGCCTAATTTTTAGAGGGTCCTATGGCTACACCTTC
>NA|TRBV7-9|TRBJ1-2|NA
CASSLVGNYGYTF
TGTGCCAGCAGCTTAGTCGGTAACTATGGCTACACCTTC
>NA|TRBV30|TRBJ2-2|NA
CARYTKGAAGELFF
TGTGCCCGATACACTAAGGGAGCTGCCGGGGAGCTGTTTTTT
>NA|TRBV5-1|TRBJ1-3|NA
CASSLGSNSGNTIYF
TGCGCCAGCAGCCTCGGGTCTAACTCTGGAAACACCATATATTTT
>TRBD1|TRBV3-1/TRBV3-2|TRBJ2-1|NA
CASSLSGQGDLEQFF
TGTGCCAGCAGCCTATCAGGACAGGGTGACCTTGAGCAGTTCTTC
>NA|TRBV4-3|TRBJ2-1|NA
CASSQEALSYNEQFF
TGCGCCAGCAGCCAAGAGGCCCTCTCCTACAATGAGCAGTTCTTC
>NA|TRBV6-1|TRBJ2-1|NA
CASSEGRYLSSYNEQFF
TGTGCCAGCAGTGAGGGCCGCTACCTCAGCTCCTACAATGAGCAGTTCTTC
>NA|TRBV14|TRBJ2-7|once
CASGANGYEQYF
TGTGCCAGCGGAGCTAATGGATACGAGCAGTACTTC
>NA|TRBV6-5|TRBJ1-2|NA
CATTDRSVNYGYTF
TGTGCCACCACAGACCGGTCTGTTAACTATGGCTACACCTTC
>NA|TRBV6-2/TRBV6-3|TRBJ2-7|NA
CASSYTLGEQYF
TGTGCCAGCAGTTATACGCTAGGCGAGCAGTACTTC
>TRBD2|TRBV5-5|TRBJ2-7|NA
CASSPPAGLVNYEQYF
TGTGCCAGCAGCCCCCCGGCGGGACTAGTAAACTACGAGCAGTACTTC
>TRBD1|TRBV29-1|TRBJ2-3|NA
CSARDSSLADTQYF
TGCAGCGCTAGGGACAGTTCGTTGGCAGATACGCAGTATTTT
>TRBD2|TRBV7-2|TRBJ2-5|NA
CASSLALGLAGGGAQYF
TGTGCCAGCAGCTTAGCGCTAGGCCTAGCGGGGGGGGGCGCCCAGTACTTC
>TRBD2|TRBV5-1|TRBJ2-5|NA
CASSLADLASGIETQYF
TGCGCCAGCAGCTTGGCAGACCTGGCTAGCGGGATAGAGACCCAGTACTTC
>TRBD1|TRBV2|TRBJ2-2|NA
CASGPGQGGTGELFF
TGTGCCAGCGGACCGGGACAGGGAGGCACCGGGGAGCTGTTTTTT
>TRBD1|TRBV7-2|TRBJ2-7|once
CASSKTGSYEQYF
TGTGCCAGCAGCAAGACAGGGTCCTACGAGCAGTACTTC
>TRBD1|TRBV10-3|TRBJ2-7|NA
CAIEARQGYEQYF
TGTGCCATCGAGGCTCGACAGGGCTACGAGCAGTACTTC
>TRBD1|TRBV6-2/TRBV6-3|TRBJ1-6|NA
CASSYETGPNSPLHF
TGTGCCAGCAGTTACGAGACAGGGCCTAATTCACCCCTCCACTTT
>NA|TRBV7-2|TRBJ2-5|NA
CASSSNSLQYF
TGTGCCAGCAGCTCTAATTCGCTCCAGTACTTC
>NA|TRBV9|TRBJ2-7|NA
CASSVAGIDYEQYF
TGTGCCAGCAGCGTAGCTGGCATTGACTACGAGCAGTACTTC
>NA|TRBV19|TRBJ2-7|NA
CASSTRSAGEQYF
TGTGCCAGTAGTACCCGATCGGCCGGGGAGCAGTACTTC
>TRBD1|TRBV4-1|TRBJ2-7|NA
CASSRRTGVPYEQYF
TGCGCCAGCAGCCGTAGGACAGGGGTACCCTACGAGCAGTACTTC
>NA|TRBV19|TRBJ1-5|NA
CASSIEAIQRGQPQHF
TGTGCCAGTAGTATAGAGGCCATACAAAGGGGTCAGCCCCAGCATTTT
>TRBD2|TRBV5-1|TRBJ2-1|NA
CASSRAPGTSSSEQFF
TGCGCCAGCAGCAGGGCCCCCGGGACTAGCTCGTCTGAGCAGTTCTTC
>TRBD2|TRBV6-2/TRBV6-3|TRBJ2-7|NA
CASSSSGLAGPFSYEQYF
TGTGCCAGCAGTTCGTCCGGGCTAGCGGGTCCCTTCTCCTACGAGCAGTACTTC
>TRBD1|TRBV7-3|TRBJ1-1|NA
CASSLEGRGLTEAFF
TGTGCCAGCAGCTTAGAAGGCAGGGGGTTAACTGAAGCTTTCTTT
>NA|TRBV7-9|TRBJ1-5|NA
CASSTATGSGNQPQHF
TGTGCCAGCAGCACAGCGACAGGTAGTGGCAATCAGCCCCAGCATTTT
>NA|TRBV11-2|TRBJ1-6|NA
CASSPPGGFNSPLHF
TGTGCCAGCAGCCCCCCTGGGGGGTTTAATTCACCCCTCCACTTT
>NA|TRBV4-2|TRBJ2-5|NA
CASSQEGPRGRGPQYF
TGTGCCAGCAGCCAAGAAGGCCCGCGGGGAAGGGGGCCCCAGTACTTC
>NA|TRBV10-3|TRBJ2-6|NA
CAISESGSAGANVLTF
TGTGCCATCAGTGAGTCAGGGAGTGCTGGGGCCAACGTCCTGACTTTC
>TRBD1|TRBV19|TRBJ1-2|NA
CASSMGWDRVYGYTF
TGTGCCAGTAGTATGGGGTGGGACAGGGTCTATGGCTACACCTTC
>TRBD1|TRBV5-8|TRBJ2-7|NA
CASSLVGTGAYEQYF
TGTGCCAGCAGCTTGGTGGGGACAGGGGCCTACGAGCAGTACTTC
>NA|TRBV5-4|TRBJ2-1|NA
CASRSLLVQSSYNEQFF
TGTGCCAGCAGATCTCTTCTAGTCCAGAGCTCCTACAATGAGCAGTTCTTC
>TRBD2|TRBV7-9|TRBJ2-7|NA
CASSARLAGALEQYF
TGTGCCAGCAGCGCCCGACTAGCGGGAGCCCTCGAGCAGTACTTC
>TRBD1|TRBV18|TRBJ2-7|NA
CASSPRRGNEQYF
TGTGCCAGCTCACCACGCAGGGGGAATGAGCAGTACTTC
>TRBD1|TRBV11-2|TRBJ2-2|NA
CASSARQGYTGELFF
TGTGCCAGCAGCGCGCGACAGGGTTACACCGGGGAGCTGTTTTTT
>TRBD2|TRBV9|TRBJ2-1|NA
CASSYHSTSPYNEQFF
TGTGCCAGCAGCTATCACTCGACTAGCCCCTACAATGAGCAGTTCTTC